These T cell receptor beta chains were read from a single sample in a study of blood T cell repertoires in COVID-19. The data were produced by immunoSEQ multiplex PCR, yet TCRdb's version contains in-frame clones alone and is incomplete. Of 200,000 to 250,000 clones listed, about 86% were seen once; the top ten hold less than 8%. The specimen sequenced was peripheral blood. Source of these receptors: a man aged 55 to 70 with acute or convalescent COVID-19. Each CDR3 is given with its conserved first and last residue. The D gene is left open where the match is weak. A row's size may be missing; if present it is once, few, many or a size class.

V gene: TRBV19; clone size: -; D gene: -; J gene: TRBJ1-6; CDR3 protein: CASSASTGSNSPLHF; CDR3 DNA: TGTGCCAGTAGTGCTTCAACAGGGTCCAATTCACCCCTCCACTTT
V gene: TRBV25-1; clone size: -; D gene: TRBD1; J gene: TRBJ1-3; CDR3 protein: CASSDLGTGISGNTIYF; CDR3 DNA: TGTGCCAGCAGTGACCTAGGGACAGGGATCTCTGGAAACACCATATATTTT
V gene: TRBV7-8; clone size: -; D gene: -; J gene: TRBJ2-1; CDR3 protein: CASSPSTSYNEQFF; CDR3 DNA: TGTGCCAGCAGCCCCTCGACTAGCTACAATGAGCAGTTCTTC
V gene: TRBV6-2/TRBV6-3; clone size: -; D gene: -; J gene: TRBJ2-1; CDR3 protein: CASSYPSGTLSYNEQFF; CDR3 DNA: TGTGCCAGCAGTTACCCGTCCGGGACACTCTCCTACAATGAGCAGTTCTTC
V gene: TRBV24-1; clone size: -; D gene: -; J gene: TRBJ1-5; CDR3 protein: CATSLRSNQPQHF; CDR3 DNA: TGTGCCACCAGTCTTCGGAGCAATCAGCCCCAGCATTTT
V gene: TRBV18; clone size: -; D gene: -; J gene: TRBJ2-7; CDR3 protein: CASSPTSPSYEQYF; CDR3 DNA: TGTGCCAGCTCACCAACTAGTCCTTCCTACGAGCAGTACTTC
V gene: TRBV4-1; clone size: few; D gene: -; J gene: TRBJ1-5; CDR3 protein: CASSPTPRQSNQPQHF; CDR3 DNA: TGCGCCAGCAGCCCCACACCTCGACAGAGCAATCAGCCCCAGCATTTT
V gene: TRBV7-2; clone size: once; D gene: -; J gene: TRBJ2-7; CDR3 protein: CASSLGGLAVRIEQYF; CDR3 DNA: TGTGCCAGCAGCTTAGGAGGTCTAGCCGTCCGAATCGAGCAGTACTTC
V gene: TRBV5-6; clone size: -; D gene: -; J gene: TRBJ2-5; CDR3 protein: CASSQRAGKETQYF; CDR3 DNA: TGTGCCAGCAGCCAGCGGGCGGGGAAGGAGACCCAGTACTTC
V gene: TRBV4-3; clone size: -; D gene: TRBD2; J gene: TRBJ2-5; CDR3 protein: CASSLGTSASETQYF; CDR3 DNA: TGCGCCAGCAGCCTCGGGACTAGCGCATCGGAGACCCAGTACTTC
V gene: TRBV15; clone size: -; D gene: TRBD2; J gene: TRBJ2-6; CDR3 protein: CATSSAGAGANVLTF; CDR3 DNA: TGTGCCACCAGCAGTGCGGGGGCTGGGGCCAACGTCCTGACTTTC
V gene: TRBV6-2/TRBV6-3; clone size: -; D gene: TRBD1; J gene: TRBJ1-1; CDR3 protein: CASSYEPGGPLITEAFF; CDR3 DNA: TGTGCCAGCAGTTACGAACCAGGGGGCCCTCTGATCACTGAAGCTTTCTTT
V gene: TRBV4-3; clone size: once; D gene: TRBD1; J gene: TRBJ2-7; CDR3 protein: CASSQDTGQGAYEQYF; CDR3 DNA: TGCGCCAGCAGCCAAGATACGGGACAGGGGGCCTACGAGCAGTACTTC
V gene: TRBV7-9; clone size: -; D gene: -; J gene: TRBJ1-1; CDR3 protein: CASSLGQANTEAFF; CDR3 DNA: TGTGCCAGCAGCTTAGGACAGGCGAACACTGAAGCTTTCTTT
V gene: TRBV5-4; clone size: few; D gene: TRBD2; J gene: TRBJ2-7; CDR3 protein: CASSLDLGGRGGYYEQYF; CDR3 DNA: TGTGCCAGCAGCTTGGACTTGGGGGGGAGGGGCGGCTACTACGAGCAGTACTTC
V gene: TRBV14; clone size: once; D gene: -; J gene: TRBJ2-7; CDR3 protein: CASSQVWRDYEQYF; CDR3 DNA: TGTGCCAGCAGCCAAGTTTGGAGAGATTACGAGCAGTACTTC
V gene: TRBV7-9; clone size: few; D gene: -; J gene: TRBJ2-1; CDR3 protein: CALLGGALNNEQFF; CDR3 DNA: TGTGCCCTACTAGGAGGGGCACTTAACAATGAGCAGTTCTTC
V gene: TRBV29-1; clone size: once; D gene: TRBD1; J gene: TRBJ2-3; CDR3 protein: CSVIRDRVDTQYF; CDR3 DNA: TGCAGCGTCATCCGGGACAGAGTAGATACGCAGTATTTT
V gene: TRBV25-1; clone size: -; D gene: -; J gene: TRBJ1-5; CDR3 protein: CASSDGYPNGGQHF; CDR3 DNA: TGTGCCAGCAGTGATGGGTACCCCAACGGAGGCCAGCATTTT
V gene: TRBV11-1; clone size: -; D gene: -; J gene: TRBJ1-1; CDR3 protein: CASSGWTEGTEAFF; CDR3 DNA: TGTGCCAGCAGCGGTTGGACAGAAGGCACTGAAGCTTTCTTT
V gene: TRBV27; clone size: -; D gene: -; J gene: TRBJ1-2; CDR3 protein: CASSLFSQGSANYGYTF; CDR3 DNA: TGTGCCAGCAGTTTATTTTCCCAGGGATCAGCTAACTATGGCTACACCTTC
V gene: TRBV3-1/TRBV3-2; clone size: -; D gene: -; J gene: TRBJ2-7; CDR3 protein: CASSPPAVPYEQYF; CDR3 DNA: TGTGCCAGCAGCCCCCCTGCAGTCCCCTACGAGCAGTACTTC
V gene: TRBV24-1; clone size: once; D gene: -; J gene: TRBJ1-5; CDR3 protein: CATSGSGTRNQPQHF; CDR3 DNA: TGTGCCACCAGTGGCTCCGGGACTCGTAATCAGCCCCAGCATTTT
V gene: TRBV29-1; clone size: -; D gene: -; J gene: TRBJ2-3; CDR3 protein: CSVAGRSTDTQYF; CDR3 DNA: TGCAGCGTTGCAGGGCGCAGCACAGATACGCAGTATTTT
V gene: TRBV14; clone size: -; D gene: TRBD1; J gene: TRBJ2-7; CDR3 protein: CASSRTGASYEQYF; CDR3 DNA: TGTGCCAGCAGCAGGACAGGGGCCTCCTACGAGCAGTACTTC
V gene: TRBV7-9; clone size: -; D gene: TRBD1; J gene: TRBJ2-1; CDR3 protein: CASSPTGGGEQFF; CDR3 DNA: TGTGCCAGCAGCCCAACAGGGGGCGGTGAGCAGTTCTTC
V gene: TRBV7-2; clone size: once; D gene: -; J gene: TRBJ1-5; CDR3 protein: CASSPEARQPQHF; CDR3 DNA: TGTGCCAGCAGCCCGGAGGCAAGACAGCCCCAGCATTTT
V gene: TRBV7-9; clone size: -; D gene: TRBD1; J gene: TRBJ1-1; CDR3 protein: CAGSSLTGETEAFF; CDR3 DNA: TGTGCCGGCAGCTCTCTGACAGGGGAGACTGAAGCTTTCTTT
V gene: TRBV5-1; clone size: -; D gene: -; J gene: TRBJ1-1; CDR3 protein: CASSSQTGNTEAFF; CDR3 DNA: TGCGCCAGCAGCTCCCAGACAGGTAACACTGAAGCTTTCTTT
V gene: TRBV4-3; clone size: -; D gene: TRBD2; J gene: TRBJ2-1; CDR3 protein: CASSQDSVLAGERFF; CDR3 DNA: TGCGCCAGCAGCCAAGATTCAGTACTAGCGGGAGAAAGATTCTTC
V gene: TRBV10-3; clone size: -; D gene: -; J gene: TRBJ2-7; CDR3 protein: CAISESKGVSYEQYF; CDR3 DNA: TGTGCCATCAGTGAGTCTAAGGGGGTCTCCTACGAGCAGTACTTC
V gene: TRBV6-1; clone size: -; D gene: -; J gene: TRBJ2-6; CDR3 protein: CASREDRPSGANVLTF; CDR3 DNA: TGTGCCAGCAGGGAAGACAGGCCGTCTGGGGCCAACGTCCTGACTTTC
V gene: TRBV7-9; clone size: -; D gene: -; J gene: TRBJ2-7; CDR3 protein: CASSFGGVSSYEQYF; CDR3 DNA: TGTGCCAGCAGCTTCGGCGGGGTCAGCTCCTACGAGCAGTACTTC
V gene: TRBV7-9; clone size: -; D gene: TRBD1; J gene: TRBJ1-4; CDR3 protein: CASSLRTGGSEKLFF; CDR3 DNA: TGTGCCAGCAGCTTGCGGACAGGGGGAAGTGAAAAACTGTTTTTT
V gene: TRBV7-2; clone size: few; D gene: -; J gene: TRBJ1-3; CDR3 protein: CASSPRQVPTSGNTIYF; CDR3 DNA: TGTGCCAGCAGCCCACGACAGGTACCTACCTCTGGAAACACCATATATTTT
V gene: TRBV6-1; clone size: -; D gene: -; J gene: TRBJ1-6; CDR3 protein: CASSEARQGNSPLHF; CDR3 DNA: TGTGCCAGCAGTGAAGCAAGGCAGGGGAATTCACCCCTCCACTTT
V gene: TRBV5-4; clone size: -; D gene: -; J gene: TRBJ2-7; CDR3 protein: CASRSHDLASYEQYF; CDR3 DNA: TGTGCCAGCAGGAGTCATGACTTGGCCTCCTACGAGCAGTACTTC
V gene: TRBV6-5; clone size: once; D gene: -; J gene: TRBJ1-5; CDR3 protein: CASSQNNQPQHF; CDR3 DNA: TGTGCCAGCAGTCAGAACAATCAGCCCCAGCATTTT
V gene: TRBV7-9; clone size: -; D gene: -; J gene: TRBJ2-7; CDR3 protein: CASSLNRVQEQYF; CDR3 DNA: TGTGCCAGCAGCTTAAACAGGGTCCAAGAGCAGTACTTC
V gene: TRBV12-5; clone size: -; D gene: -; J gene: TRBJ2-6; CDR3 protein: CASGSTGSGANVLTF; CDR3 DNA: TGTGCTAGTGGTTCAACAGGGAGTGGGGCCAACGTCCTGACTTTC
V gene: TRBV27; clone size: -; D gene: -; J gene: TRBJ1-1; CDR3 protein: CASSRRGRGNTEAFF; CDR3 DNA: TGTGCCAGCAGCCGACGGGGCAGGGGGAACACTGAAGCTTTCTTT
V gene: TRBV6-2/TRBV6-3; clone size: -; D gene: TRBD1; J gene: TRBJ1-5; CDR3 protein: CASSGDRFSNQPQHF; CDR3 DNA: TGTGCCAGCAGTGGGGACAGGTTCAGCAATCAGCCCCAGCATTTT
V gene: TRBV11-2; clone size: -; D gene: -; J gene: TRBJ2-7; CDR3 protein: CASSLDQGSSYEQYF; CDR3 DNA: TGTGCCAGCAGCTTAGATCAGGGCAGCAGCTACGAGCAGTACTTC
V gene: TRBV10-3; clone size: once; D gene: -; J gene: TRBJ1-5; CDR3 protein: CAIIPGHLIGYSNQPQHF; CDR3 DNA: TGTGCCATCATCCCGGGACACCTCATCGGTTATAGCAATCAGCCCCAGCATTTT
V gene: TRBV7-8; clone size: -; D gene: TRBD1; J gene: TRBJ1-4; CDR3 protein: CASSSGGRDRGLKLFF; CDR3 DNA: TGTGCCAGCAGCTCCGGGGGCCGGGACAGGGGGCTTAAACTGTTTTTT
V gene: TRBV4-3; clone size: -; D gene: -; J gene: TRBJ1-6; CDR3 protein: CASSRDSAPNSPLHF; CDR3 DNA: TGCGCCAGCAGCCGTGACAGTGCTCCTAATTCACCCCTCCACTTT
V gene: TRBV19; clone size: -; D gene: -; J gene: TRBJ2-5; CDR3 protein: CATTRGFGQETQYF; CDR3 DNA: TGTGCCACAACCAGGGGCTTTGGCCAAGAGACCCAGTACTTC
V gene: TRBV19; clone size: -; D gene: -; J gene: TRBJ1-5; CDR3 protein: CATSTGVGNQPQHF; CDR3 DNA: TGTGCCACCTCCACGGGAGTCGGCAATCAGCCCCAGCATTTT
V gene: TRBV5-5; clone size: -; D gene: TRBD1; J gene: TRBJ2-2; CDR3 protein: CASSLGDRGSTGELFF; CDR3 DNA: TGTGCCAGCAGCCTAGGGGACAGGGGATCCACCGGGGAGCTGTTTTTT
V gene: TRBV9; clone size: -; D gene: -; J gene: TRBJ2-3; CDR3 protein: CASSVGASTSTDTQYF; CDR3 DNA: TGTGCCAGCAGCGTAGGCGCTAGCACTAGCACAGATACGCAGTATTTT